These 28 T cell receptor beta chains were all obtained from the same sample, sequenced in a study of cytomegalovirus exposure and HLA in healthy donors. The PCR employed 60 Vbeta primers together with 13 Jbeta primers. Measured with immunoSEQ multiplex PCR; TCRdb has only the in-frame clones, and not every one. Of some 180,000 clones detected, around 78% appear once; the ten largest clones hold about 1.6%. The specimen was PBMCs. These TCRs come from a man aged 18 to 29 in good health and CMV-seronegative.

The chain recombines TRBV6-6 with TRBJ2-1; D may be TRBD1 (5 bases). Trimming took off 0 bases at V and 4 bases at J, with 7 bases between the two ends. The CDR3 loop spans 14 amino acids. Germline CDR1 and CDR2: MNHNY and SVGAGI (reference sequence). The CDR3 region is CASSYSQGYNEQFF. CDR3 DNA: TGTGCCAGCAGTTACTCCCAGGGTTACAATGAGCAGTTCTTC.

The V gene is TRBV2, the J gene TRBJ2-3; weak D call: TRBD2 (6 bases). V lost 2 bases to trimming and J lost 4 bases, with 19 bases between them. Looked up from germline, CDR1 is SNHLY and CDR2 is FYNNEI. The CDR3 runs to 17 residues. The chain's CDR3 is CASSEIGRVSSADTQYF. CDR3 DNA sequence: TGTGCCAGCAGTGAAATCGGTCGGGTTTCTAGCGCAGATACGCAGTATTTT. Drawing the rest from reference TRBV2 and TRBJ2-3, the complete variable domain is EPEVTQTPSHQVTQMGQEVILRCVPISNHLYFYWYRQILGQKVEFLVSFYNNEISEKSEIFDDQFSVERPDGSNFTLKIRSTKLEDSAMYFCASSEIGRVSSADTQYFGPGTRLTVL.

This clone is a singleton in its sample. CDR3 DNA sequence: TGCAGCGTGGAGCGGGGGATCTTCTCCTACAATGAGCAGTTCTTC. The encoded protein is CSVERGIFSYNEQFF. V usage is TRBV29-1 and J usage is TRBJ2-1; 8 bases match TRBD2. Trimming took 6 bases from V and 0 from J; bases not matched to a gene: 7. The length of the CDR3 is 15 residues. Germline V gene sequence: CDR1 SQVTM, CDR2 ANQGSEA.

J is TRBJ1-2 and V is TRBV30; 9 bases are shared with TRBD1. The CDR3 length is 13 residues. Germline V gives CDR1 GTSNPN, CDR2 SVGIG (reference sequence). V lost 3 bases and J lost 6; bases outside the gene matches: 5. CDR3 loop: CAWRPRTGDGYTF. The CDR3 nucleotides are TGTGCCTGGAGGCCACGGACAGGGGATGGCTACACCTTC.

The chain has TRBV6-1 and TRBJ1-6; TRBD1 matches at 7 bases. There are 13 residues in the CDR3. CDR1 is MNHNS, CDR2 SASEGT, per germline. Trimming removed 8 bases from V and 6 bases from J; junction bases left unmatched: 4. The CDR3 DNA is TGTGCCAGCTCACAGGGGTTTAATTCACCCCTCCACTTT. Amino acid sequence: CASSQGFNSPLHF.

V is TRBV6-5 and J is TRBJ1-5; weak D call: TRBD1 (5 bases). CDR3 length: 15 amino acids. Trimming left V 4 bases short and J 2 bases short, with 12 bases between. Per the germline V gene, CDR1 is MNHEY and CDR2 is SVGAGI. In DNA form, the CDR3 reads TGTGCCAGCAGTTCACAGGAGGGTCGCAATCAGCCCCAGCATTTT. Amino acids: CASSSQEGRNQPQHF.

This clone showed up just a few times. V gene TRBV28 combines with J gene TRBJ2-2, with unresolved D. This CDR3 comprises 15 residues. Germline lookup yields CDR1 MDHEN and CDR2 SYDVKM. V was pared by 5 bases and J by 0 bases, with 10 bases between. CDR3 sequence reads: CASSPAGANTGELFF. The CDR3 DNA reads TGTGCCAGCAGTCCGGCCGGAGCGAACACCGGGGAGCTGTTTTTT.

V gene TRBV28 combines with J gene TRBJ2-3; D may be TRBD1 (5 bases). The CDR3 contains 18 residues. The V end lost 2 bases, the J end lost 3 bases, and 21 bases lay between the germline ends. Germline assignment: CDR1 MDHEN and CDR2 SYDVKM. CDR3 loop: CASSLGDYRSDNTDTQYF. The CDR3, as DNA: TGTGCCAGCAGTTTAGGGGATTACAGGTCGGATAATACAGATACGCAGTATTTT.

The V gene is TRBV9, the J gene TRBJ1-4; TRBD1 matches 11 bases. CDR3 length: 15 amino acids. After removal of 4 bases from V and 7 bases from J, the junction contained 6 bases not matched to a gene. Germline V lookup: CDR1 SGDLS, CDR2 YYNGEE. The CDR3, as DNA: TGTGCCAGCAGCCTCACCGGGACAGGGGGTGAAAAACTGTTTTTT. It yields the protein CASSLTGTGGEKLFF.

Of note for this clone: An end of the junction does not agree with germline; a read error may underlie this. The chain joins TRBV7-7 to TRBJ2-5, with 14 bases identical to TRBD2. This CDR3 has 15 amino acids. Germline CDR1 is SSHAT and CDR2 is FNYEAQ (reference sequence). The CDR3 coding sequence is TGTGCTAGCAGCACCGGACTAGCGGGGGGCCCCACCCAGTACTTC. This codes for CASSTGLAGGPTQYF.

CDR3: CASSPLATGELFF. The CDR3 DNA sequence: TGTGCCAGCTCACCACTGGCAACCGGGGAGCTGTTTTTT. This sequence joins TRBV18 and TRBJ2-2; D gene uncertain. With 1 base removed from V and 5 bases from J, the gap between germline ends came to 5 bases. The CDR3 consists of 13 residues. Germline lookup yields CDR1 KGHSH and CDR2 LQKENI.

The V gene is TRBV20-1, the J gene TRBJ1-1; 8 nucleotides agree with TRBD1. CDR3 length: 11 amino acids. CDR1 and CDR2 from the germline V gene are DFQATT and SNEGSKA (reference sequence). The CDR3 loop reads CRADRGAEAFF. CDR3 in DNA: TGCCGAGCCGACAGGGGCGCTGAAGCTTTCTTT.

The V and J genes are TRBV9 and TRBJ1-5; D uncertain. This CDR3 is built from 14 residues. The germline CDR1 and CDR2 sequences are SGDLS and YYNGEE. Between the trimmed V and J ends, which lost 4 bases and 0 bases, there was a span of 8 bases. DNA for the CDR3: TGTGCCAGCAGCAAGAGTCCTAGCAATCAGCCCCAGCATTTT. It encodes CASSKSPSNQPQHF.

The chain has TRBV18 and TRBJ2-1, with TRBD2 as a possible D gene (5 bases). V lost 3 bases and J 10 bases, leaving 19 bases between the germline ends. Germline values: CDR1 KGHSH, CDR2 LQKENI. The CDR3 contains 15 residues. The DNA of the CDR3 is TGTGCCAGCTCACCCGCCTTGGGAGTAGCTAGGGAGCAGTTCTTC. This translates into CASSPALGVAREQFF.

The chain has TRBV7-9 and TRBJ2-7; D may be TRBD2 (6 bases). The CDR3 covers 15 residues. Germline CDR1 reads SEHNR; CDR2 reads FQNEAQ (reference sequence). V was shortened by 5 bases and J by 6 bases, with 20 bases between the two germline ends. CDR3 loop: CASSPDRVATSEQYF. The CDR3 DNA is TGTGCCAGCAGCCCAGACCGAGTGGCGACTAGCGAGCAGTACTTC. The full variable domain, rest sourced from reference TRBV7-9 and TRBJ2-7, is DTGVSQNPRHKITKRGQNVTFRCDPISEHNRLYWYRQTLGQGPEFLTYFQNEAQLEKSRLLSDRFSAERPKGSFSTLEIQRTEQGDSAMYLCASSPDRVATSEQYFGPGTRLTVT.

This clone was seen only once. V and J are TRBV7-9 and TRBJ2-7; 10 nucleotides line up with TRBD1. The CDR3 is made up of 13 amino acids. CDR1 is SEHNR, CDR2 FQNEAQ, per germline (reference sequence). V was pared by 11 bases and J by 5 bases, with 9 bases of the junction left unmatched. CDR3 sequence reads: CAGTDRGHNEQYF. CDR3 in DNA: TGTGCCGGAACCGACAGGGGGCACAACGAGCAGTACTTC.

The chain is built from TRBV10-3 and TRBJ2-7; TRBD2 agrees at 7 bases. Germline values: CDR1 ENHRY, CDR2 SYGVKD. Germline trimming cut 0 bases from V and 8 bases from J; bases unmatched to any gene: 13. This CDR3 spans 16 amino acids. The CDR3 nucleotides read TGTGCCATCAGTGAGTCGACGGGAGGATACCTTACGAAGCAGTACTTC. Its protein product is CAISESTGGYLTKQYF.

The J gene is TRBJ1-2, the V gene TRBV28; D is ambiguous. The CDR3 spans 13 residues. Germline V CDR1 and CDR2: MDHEN, SYDVKM. V gave up 0 bases and J gave up 2 bases, with 4 bases separating them. The chain's CDR3 is CASSLWTNYGYTF. DNA of the CDR3: TGTGCCAGCAGTTTATGGACAAACTATGGCTACACCTTC.

The rearrangement uses TRBV5-4 and TRBJ1-5; TRBD1 is a possible D gene (6 bases). The length of the CDR3 is 15 residues. V was clipped by 2 bases and J by 7 bases, with 16 bases between them. CDR1 is SGHNT and CDR2 is YYREEE in the germline V gene (reference sequence). CDR3 DNA: TGTGCCAGCAGCTTTGGACAGCCGGGAGGACAGCCCCAGCATTTT. Amino acid sequence: CASSFGQPGGQPQHF.

This clone was seen more than once but under ten times. This chain links TRBV5-4 with TRBJ2-3; 9 nucleotides agree with TRBD2. The CDR3 totals 16 residues. The junction had 8 bases not matched to a gene; V was cut back by 0 bases and J by 6 bases. The V gene's germline CDR1 is SGHNT and CDR2 YYREEE (reference sequence). The CDR3 region is CASSLAGGGAGDTQYF. The CDR3 DNA is TGTGCCAGCAGCTTGGCAGGCGGGGGGGCTGGGGATACGCAGTATTTT.

The chain recombines TRBV6-1 with TRBJ2-7; weak D call: TRBD1 (6 bases). Germline V CDR1 and CDR2: MNHNS, SASEGT. V gave up 5 bases and J gave up 7 bases, with 18 bases separating them. This CDR3 region has 14 residues. The CDR3 loop is CASSRTVPVVEQYF. In DNA, the CDR3 is TGTGCCAGCAGTAGGACAGTTCCGGTGGTAGAGCAGTACTTC.

The V gene is TRBV7-3, the J gene TRBJ2-3; 10 bases map to TRBD2. The V and J ends lost 1 base and 1 base, in that order; junction bases with no gene match: 2. The CDR3 has 16 residues. In germline, CDR1 is SGHTA, CDR2 FQGTGA. DNA for the CDR3: TGTGCCAGCAGCTTAATCGGACTAGCGGGCACAGATACGCAGTATTTT. Protein: CASSLIGLAGTDTQYF. Variable domain in full (rest from reference TRBV7-3 and TRBJ2-3): GAGVSQTPSNKVTEKGKYVELRCDPISGHTALYWYRQSLGQGPEFLIYFQGTGAADDSGLPNDRFFAVRPEGSVSTLKIQRTERGDSAVYLCASSLIGLAGTDTQYFGPGTRLTVL.

V usage is TRBV6-5 and J usage is TRBJ2-5; 8 bases line up with TRBD1. Germline loops: CDR1 MNHEY, CDR2 SVGAGI. Losses at the gene ends were 6 bases for V and 11 bases for J; bases not matched to a gene: 14. CDR3 length: 14 amino acids. This CDR3 reads CASRDRGPLSEQYF. The CDR3 DNA follows: TGTGCCAGCAGAGACAGGGGTCCTCTCAGTGAGCAGTACTTC.

V and J are TRBV28 and TRBJ1-2; D is unresolved. V gave up 1 base and J gave up 4 bases, with 7 bases separating them. Germline CDR1 reads MDHEN; CDR2 reads SYDVKM. The CDR3 is made up of 13 amino acids. This chain's CDR3 is CASSLLGAYGYTF. The CDR3 DNA reads TGTGCCAGCAGTTTATTGGGCGCCTATGGCTACACCTTC.

The rearrangement links TRBV6-1 to TRBJ1-1, with unresolved D. The CDR3 totals 14 residues. With 4 bases removed from V and 3 bases from J, the gap between germline ends came to 12 bases. Germline lookup yields CDR1 MNHNS and CDR2 SASEGT. CDR3 DNA sequence: TGTGCCAGCAGTGTGCGGGGTGGGTACACTGAAGCTTTCTTT. Translated: CASSVRGGYTEAFF.

CDR3 DNA: TGTGCCAGCAGCTCAGGGGGCAGTCACACCGGGGAGCTGTTTTTT. Protein sequence: CASSSGGSHTGELFF. J is TRBJ2-2 and V is TRBV7-6; TRBD1 matches 8 bases. The V gene's germline CDR1 is SGHVS and CDR2 FNYEAQ. V gave up 4 bases and J gave up 3 bases; unmatched junction bases: 4. The CDR3 sequence is 15 residues long.

V is TRBV27 and J is TRBJ1-1; TRBD1 might be the D (6 bases). The CDR3 covers 14 residues. V lost 2 bases and J lost 3, with 10 bases in between. Germline-derived CDR1 and CDR2 are MNHEY and SMNVEV (reference sequence). CDR3 protein: CASSLRQGYTEAFF. Written as DNA, the CDR3 is TGTGCCAGCAGTTTACGGCAGGGGTACACTGAAGCTTTCTTT.

The J gene is TRBJ2-2, the V gene TRBV19; D unresolved. Trimming cost V 3 bases and J 6 bases, with 11 bases left between them. Germline CDR1 and CDR2: LNHDA and SQIVND (reference sequence). The CDR3 has 14 residues. The CDR3 coding sequence is TGTGCCAGTAGTATGAATTCGGTCGCCGGGGAGCTGTTTTTT. Its translation is CASSMNSVAGELFF.